The T cell receptor (beta chain) under discussion was sequenced for a study of OX40 agonist ivuxolimab in advanced cancers. Study as a whole: Two patients with cutaneous melanoma and one with hepatocellular carcinoma, three in total, showed partial responses.

V shed 7 bases and J 4 bases; nucleotides not matched to a gene: 0. The CDR3 sequence is 11 residues long. The germline gives CDR1 MNHNY, CDR2 SVGAGI (reference sequence). Clones were read by immunoSEQ multiplex PCR, and TCRdb kept only the in-frame ones, dropping some. The sample lists more than 25,000 clones, 87% occurring once. The receptor's source is an adult with an advanced solid tumor such as melanoma, head and neck, liver or kidney cancer. The sequences come from CD4+ or CD8+ T cells sorted from blood, collected in a trial of the OX40 agonist ivuxolimab. The V and J genes are TRBV6-6 and TRBJ2-5, with TRBD2 matching over 7 bases. The CDR3 DNA sequence: TGTGCCAGCACGGGAGGAGAGACCCAGTACTTC. It is translated as CASTGGETQYF.